This entry concerns a single T cell receptor (beta chain). The antigen is not known. The PCR had 60 Vbeta and 13 Jbeta primers. TCRdb's table, derived via immunoSEQ multiplex PCR, lists solely in-frame clones and lacks some. The sample records about 160,000 clones, roughly four fifths being singletons. This sample stems from a study of cytomegalovirus exposure and HLA in healthy donors. Study-wide results and caveats: Reported results showed that the classifier diagnosed cytomegalovirus status with high specificity and sensitivity. Later on, an analysis found that several of the most significant clusters appeared to be linked to common viral pathogens, which included parvovirus B19. It was reported that TCR beta sequences correctly inferred the HLA-A and HLA-B alleles for most subjects.

Germline V lookup: CDR1 SGHNT, CDR2 YENEEA. The CDR3 totals 17 residues. V was clipped by 4 bases and J by 2 bases; unmatched bases: 5. The clonotype originates from a middle-aged man in good health and CMV-seronegative. The chain is built from TRBV11-3 and TRBJ2-1, with TRBD2 matching 13 bases. The sequencing input was PBMCs. CDR3 in amino acids: CASSSRLAGGTYNEQFF. The DNA for the CDR3 is TGTGCCAGCAGCTCCCGACTAGCGGGGGGAACCTACAATGAGCAGTTCTTC. The variable domain in full, with the rest retrieved from reference TRBV11-3 and TRBJ2-1, is EAGVVQSPRYKIIEKKQPVAFWCNPISGHNTLYWYLQNLGQGPELLIRYENEEAVDDSQLPKDRFSAERLKGVDSTLKIQPAELGDSAVYLCASSSRLAGGTYNEQFFGPGTRLTVL.